This is a list of T cell receptor beta chains from one sample in a study of human T cells and chemical hapten exposure. TCRdb ran MiXCR on the RACE reads and lists one entry per CDR3 protein. Of 95,000 or so distinct CDR3 sequences in the sample, more than 9.5% were seen once. This material consisted of whole blood, taken in connection with sensitization to the hapten diphenylcyclopropenone (DPC). These receptors were obtained from a woman aged 35 to 49 with alopecia areata. Some clones in this sample may be carry-over from other donors' samples. CDR3s include the opening cysteine and the closing phenylalanine or tryptophan. A D gene is named only where the DNA matches it firmly. For some rows the clone size is stated as once, few or many, or as a class when expanded; others skip it.

TRBV5-1,TRBJ2-7,NA,NA,TGCGCCAGCAGCTTAAACCGCGAGCAGTACTTC,CASSLNREQYF
TRBV5-1,TRBJ2-7,many,TRBD2,TGCGCCAGCAGCTTGGGGACTAGCGGGAGGTCCCACGAGCAGTACTTC,CASSLGTSGRSHEQYF
TRBV20-1,TRBJ2-7,many,NA,TGCAGTGCTAGAGATTCTGGCAGGACCTACGAGCAGTACTTC,CSARDSGRTYEQYF
TRBV7-6,TRBJ2-2,NA,NA,TGTGCCAGCAGCTTAGATCTTTGGGGCAGGGCGAACACCGGGGAGCTGTTTTTT,CASSLDLWGRANTGELFF
TRBV28,TRBJ2-6,few,NA,TGTGCCAGCAGCCAACACACCACCTCTGGGGCCAACGTCCTGACTTTC,CASSQHTTSGANVLTF
TRBV18,TRBJ2-7,many,NA,TGTGCCAGCTCACCACAGTACGAGCAGTACTTC,CASSPQYEQYF
TRBV29-1,TRBJ2-3,many,NA,NA,CSVEWASGSPRYF
TRBV29-1,TRBJ1-2,few,TRBD1,TGCAGCGTCCTTAGGACAGGGGACTATGGCTACACCTTC,CSVLRTGDYGYTF
TRBV29-1,TRBJ2-1,once,NA,TGCAGCGTTGATTTGCGGCTGTCCGGCAATGAGCAGTTCTTC,CSVDLRLSGNEQFF
TRBV29-1,TRBJ1-2,many,NA,TGCAGCGTTGAACGGGCTGGGGAGCGGGCCTATGGCTACACCTTC,CSVERAGERAYGYTF
TRBV29-1,TRBJ1-2,few,NA,TGCAGCGTTGAAGAGCAGGCCCTTGGCTATGGCTACACCTTC,CSVEEQALGYGYTF
TRBV5-4,TRBJ2-7,few,NA,TGTGCCAGCAGCCCCGGGGGCGGCCTTTTCGAGCAGTACTTC,CASSPGGGLFEQYF
TRBV30,TRBJ1-5,many,NA,TGTGCCTCCTCCGAGGCCGGGGGCAATCAGCCCCAGCATTTT,CASSEAGGNQPQHF
TRBV29-1,TRBJ2-7,few,NA,TGCAGCGTTGACAGCGGGCTCTACGAGCAGTACTTC,CSVDSGLYEQYF
TRBV7-6,TRBJ2-1,few,TRBD2,TGTGCCAGCAGCTTAGCTTCGGGGGGCTCCTACAATGAGCAGTTCTTC,CASSLASGGSYNEQFF
TRBV20-1,TRBJ2-3,few,NA,TGCAGTGCTAGGCCGGACGGATATACGCAGTATTTT,CSARPDGYTQYF
TRBV29-1,TRBJ1-1,few,NA,TGCAGCGTTGGGGAGGGAGCTTTCTTT,CSVGEGAFF
TRBV9,TRBJ2-1,NA,NA,TGTGCCAGCAGCGACACATTGAATATCTTC,CASSDTLNIF
TRBV4-3,TRBJ1-1,many,TRBD1,TGCGCCAGCAGCCACCTAGGAGGGGGCGTCGAAGCTTTCTTT,CASSHLGGGVEAFF
TRBV20-1,TRBJ2-2,once,TRBD2,TGCAGTGCTAGAGATCCGAGGACTAGTCCCGGGGAGCTGTTTTTT,CSARDPRTSPGELFF
TRBV7-3,TRBJ1-1,NA,NA,TGTGCCAGCAGCCCCTGGGCGAACACTGAAGCTTTCTTT,CASSPWANTEAFF
TRBV2,TRBJ2-1,few,TRBD2,TGTGCCAGTACCCGAGGACTAGCGGGAAGTGAGCAGTTCTTC,CASTRGLAGSEQFF
TRBV29-1,TRBJ1-1,NA,NA,TGCAGCGTTGTGGAGACAAGCAACACTGAAGCTTTCTTT,CSVVETSNTEAFF
TRBV28,TRBJ2-2,NA,NA,TGTGCCAGCACGGCGTTGGGGGAGCTGTTTTTT,CASTALGELFF
TRBV6-1,TRBJ1-2,NA,NA,TGTGCCAGCAGTGAAGCCCATGGCTACACCTTC,CASSEAHGYTF
TRBV7-2,TRBJ2-7,few,NA,TGTGCCAGCAGCTTTTGGCGGGACAGCGAGCAGTACTTC,CASSFWRDSEQYF
TRBV12-3/TRBV12-4,TRBJ2-3,many,TRBD2,TGTGCCAGCAGCCGGGGGGGCCCAGTTAATACGCAGTATTTT,CASSRGGPVNTQYF
TRBV12-3/TRBV12-4,TRBJ2-2,many,TRBD2,TGTGCCAGCAGTTTGGGACTAGCGGGAGCAGTTGGGGAGCTGTTTTTT,CASSLGLAGAVGELFF
TRBV28,TRBJ2-3,many,TRBD1,TGTGCCAGCCCTAAGGCCGGGGACAGTAGCACAGATACGCAGTATTTT,CASPKAGDSSTDTQYF
TRBV12-3/TRBV12-4,TRBJ1-2,NA,NA,TGTGCCAGCAGCTCCCCGTTAGGGCTTGGCTACACCTTC,CASSSPLGLGYTF
TRBV27,TRBJ1-2,many,TRBD1,TGTGCCAGCAGTTTAGGACAGGGGTTCTATGGCTACACCTTC,CASSLGQGFYGYTF
TRBV3-1,TRBJ1-1,NA,TRBD1,TGTGCCAGCAACGGGGACAGATATAACACTGAAGCTTTCTTT,CASNGDRYNTEAFF
TRBV20-1,TRBJ2-7,NA,NA,TGCAGTGCTAATCGAGACCGTATCCACGAGCAGTACTTC,CSANRDRIHEQYF
TRBV6-1,TRBJ1-1,NA,NA,TGTGCCAGCTATATGGGATCTCTTCGCACTGAAGCTTTCTTT,CASYMGSLRTEAFF
TRBV20-1,TRBJ1-5,NA,NA,TGCAGTGCTAGAGAACCTGTCGGAAATCAGCCCCAGCATTTT,CSAREPVGNQPQHF
TRBV4-2,TRBJ2-1,NA,TRBD2,TGTGCCAGCAGCCAAGGTACGGGACTAGCGGGGGACAATGAGCAGTTCTTC,CASSQGTGLAGDNEQFF
TRBV19,TRBJ2-6,few,NA,TGTGCCAGTAGTATTGGGTTACCAGGTGGGGCCAACGTCCTGACTTTC,CASSIGLPGGANVLTF
TRBV6-1,TRBJ2-7,many,NA,TGTGCCAGCAGTGAAGCTACGGACAGATACTCCTACGAGCAGTACTTC,CASSEATDRYSYEQYF
TRBV20-1,TRBJ1-1,many,NA,TGCAGTGCCCCGACTGGGGGTGAAGCTTTCTTT,CSAPTGGEAFF
TRBV10-3,TRBJ2-3,NA,TRBD2,TGTGCCATCAGTGAGTCGACTAGGGCTAGCGGGGGCCTGAGCACAGATACGCAGTATTTT,CAISESTRASGGLSTDTQYF
TRBV6-2/TRBV6-3,TRBJ2-7,many,TRBD1,TGTGCCAGCAGTTACACCAACGGACAGGGGGCGAGGGAGCAGTACTTC,CASSYTNGQGAREQYF
TRBV10-3,TRBJ2-2,few,TRBD1,TGTGCCTCCTTGACAGGGACGGAAACCGGGGAGCTGTTTTTT,CASLTGTETGELFF
TRBV13,TRBJ2-1,many,TRBD2,TGTGCCAGCAGCTTACGGAGCGGGGGCCCCTCCTACAATGAGCAGTTCTTC,CASSLRSGGPSYNEQFF
TRBV28,TRBJ1-5,few,NA,TGTGCCAGCAGTTTAAGTGGAGAAGCGCCCCAGCATTTT,CASSLSGEAPQHF
TRBV2,TRBJ2-4,many,NA,TGTGCCAGCAGGGGGGATCCCAAAAACATTCAGTACTTC,CASRGDPKNIQYF
TRBV29-1,TRBJ1-2,few,TRBD1,TGCAGCGTCGGACAGGGAACTAACTATGGCTACACCTTC,CSVGQGTNYGYTF
TRBV29-1,TRBJ1-6,few,NA,TGCAGCGTTGGTGACAGCAGTAATTCACCCCTCCACTTT,CSVGDSSNSPLHF
TRBV10-1,TRBJ2-7,few,TRBD2,TGCGCCAGCAGTGGGAGGACTAGCGGGAGGAACGAGCAGTACTTC,CASSGRTSGRNEQYF
TRBV28,TRBJ2-7,NA,TRBD1,TGTGCCAGCAGTCCCGGCCAGGGGGCTATCCACGAGCAGTACTTC,CASSPGQGAIHEQYF
TRBV5-1,TRBJ2-5,NA,NA,TGCGCCAGCAGCTTGAGAGGAGGGACTCAAGAGACCCAGTACTTC,CASSLRGGTQETQYF
TRBV28,TRBJ2-7,many,NA,TGTGCCAGCAGTTCACCAGGGGTCAGCGAGCAGTACTTC,CASSSPGVSEQYF
TRBV11-2,TRBJ2-3,many,TRBD2,TGTGCCAGCAGCTCTCATCCGGGGGGAAGCACAGATACGCAGTATTTT,CASSSHPGGSTDTQYF
TRBV7-2,TRBJ1-6,NA,NA,TGTGCCAGCAGGGAACTCAATTCACCCCTCCACTTT,CASRELNSPLHF
TRBV4-3,TRBJ1-1,many,NA,TGCGCCAGCAGCCAAGCCCGGGCCTCTGAAGCTTTCTTT,CASSQARASEAFF
TRBV6-5,TRBJ1-6,many,NA,TGTGCCAGCAGTTACGGTCTGGCGGGCAGGGACAATTCACCCCTCCACTTT,CASSYGLAGRDNSPLHF